Below are 2 T cell receptor beta chains sequenced from a single sample in a study of T cells in Graves' hyperthyroidism and ophthalmopathy. TCR beta CDR3 region amplification was performed from RNA transcripts. Carried out on the TCR CDR3, a first-round RT-PCR used the HTBI primer set. TCRdb independently ran MiXCR on the multiplex PCR reads; one entry per CDR3 protein. The table has around 370,000 distinct CDR3 sequences, about a fifth seen once. The sample comprised blood. Source of these receptors: a man between 18 and 29 years old with Graves' ophthalmopathy.

This clonotype showed up just a few times. This chain uses TRBV12-3 or TRBV12-4 with TRBJ2-1; 9 nucleotides match TRBD2. The CDR3 is 14 amino acids. The V and J ends lost 3 bases and 8 bases, in that order; junction bases with no gene match: 5. The CDR3 protein is CASSFGGGAHEQFF. The CDR3 DNA follows: TGTGCCAGCAGTTTTGGCGGGGGGGCTCATGAGCAGTTCTTC.

V is TRBV29-1 and J is TRBJ2-7; 9 bases align to TRBD1. This CDR3 is built from 14 residues. V shed 5 bases, J shed 1 base, and the junction held 6 bases outside the gene matches. CDR1 and CDR2 (germline): SQVTM, ANQGSEA. Here the CDR3 reads CSVCRGTGSYEQYF. The CDR3 bases are TGCAGCGTTTGTCGCGGGACAGGGTCCTACGAGCAGTACTTC.